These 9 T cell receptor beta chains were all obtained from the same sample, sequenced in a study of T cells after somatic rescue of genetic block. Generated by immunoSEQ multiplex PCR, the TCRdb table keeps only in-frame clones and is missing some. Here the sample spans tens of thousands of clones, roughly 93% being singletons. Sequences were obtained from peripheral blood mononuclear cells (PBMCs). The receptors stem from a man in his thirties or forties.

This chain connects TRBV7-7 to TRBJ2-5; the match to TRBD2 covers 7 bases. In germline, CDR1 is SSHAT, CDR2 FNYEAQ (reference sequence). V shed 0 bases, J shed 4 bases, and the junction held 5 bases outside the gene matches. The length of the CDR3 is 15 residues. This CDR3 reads CASSLAGPGGETQYF. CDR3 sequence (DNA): TGTGCCAGCAGCTTAGCGGGACCGGGGGGAGAGACCCAGTACTTC.

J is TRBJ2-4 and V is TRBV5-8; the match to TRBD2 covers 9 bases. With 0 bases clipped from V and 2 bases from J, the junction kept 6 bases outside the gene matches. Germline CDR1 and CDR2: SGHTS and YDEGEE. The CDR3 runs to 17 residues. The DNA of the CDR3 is TGTGCCAGCAGCTTGGTGGGACTAGCTAAAACCAAAAACATTCAGTACTTC. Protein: CASSLVGLAKTKNIQYF. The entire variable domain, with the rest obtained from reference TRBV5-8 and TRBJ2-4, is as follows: EAGVTQSPTHLIKTRGQQATLRCSPISGHTSVYWYQQALGLGLQFLLWYDEGEERNRGNFPPRFSGRQFPNYSSELNVNALELEDSALYLCASSLVGLAKTKNIQYFGAGTRLSVL.

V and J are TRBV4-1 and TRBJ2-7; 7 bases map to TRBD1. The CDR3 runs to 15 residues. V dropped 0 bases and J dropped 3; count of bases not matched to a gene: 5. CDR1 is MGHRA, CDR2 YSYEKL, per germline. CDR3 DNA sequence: TGCGCCAGCAGCCAAGATCAGAGACAGGGCTACGAGCAGTACTTC. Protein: CASSQDQRQGYEQYF.

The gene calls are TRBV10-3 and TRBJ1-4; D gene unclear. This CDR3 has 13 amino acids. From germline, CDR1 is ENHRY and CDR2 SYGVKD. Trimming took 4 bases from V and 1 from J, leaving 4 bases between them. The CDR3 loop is CAISAGTNEKLFF. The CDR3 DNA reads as TGTGCCATCAGTGCCGGAACTAATGAAAAACTGTTTTTT.

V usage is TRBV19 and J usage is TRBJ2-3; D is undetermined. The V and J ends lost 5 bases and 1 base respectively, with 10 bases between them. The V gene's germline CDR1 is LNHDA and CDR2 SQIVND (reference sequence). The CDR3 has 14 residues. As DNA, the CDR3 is TGTGCCAGTAGTCCCTTGGGTGGCACAGATACGCAGTATTTT. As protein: CASSPLGGTDTQYF.

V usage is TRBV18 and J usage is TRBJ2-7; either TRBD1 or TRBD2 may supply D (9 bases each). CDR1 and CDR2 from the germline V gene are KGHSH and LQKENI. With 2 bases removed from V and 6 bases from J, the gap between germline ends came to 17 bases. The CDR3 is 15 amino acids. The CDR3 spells CASSPGTGRGGEQYF. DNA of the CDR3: TGTGCCAGCTCACCAGGGACAGGGCGGGGGGGCGAGCAGTACTTC.

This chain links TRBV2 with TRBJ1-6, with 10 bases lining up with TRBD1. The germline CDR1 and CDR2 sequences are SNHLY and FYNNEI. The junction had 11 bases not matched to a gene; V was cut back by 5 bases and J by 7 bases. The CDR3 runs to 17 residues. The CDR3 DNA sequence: TGTGCCAGCAGTACCCTGACAGGGGGCGCGAGAAATTCACCCCTCCACTTT. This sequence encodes CASSTLTGGARNSPLHF.

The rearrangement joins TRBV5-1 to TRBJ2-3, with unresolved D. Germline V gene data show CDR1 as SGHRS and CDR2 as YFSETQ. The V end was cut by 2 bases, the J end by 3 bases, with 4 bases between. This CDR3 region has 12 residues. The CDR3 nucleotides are TGCGCCAGCAGCTTAAGTACAGATACGCAGTATTTT. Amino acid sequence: CASSLSTDTQYF.

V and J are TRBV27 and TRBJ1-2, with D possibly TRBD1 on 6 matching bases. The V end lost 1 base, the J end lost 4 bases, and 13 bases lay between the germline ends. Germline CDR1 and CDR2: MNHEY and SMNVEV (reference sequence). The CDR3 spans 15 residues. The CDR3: CASSLWAGGGYGYTF. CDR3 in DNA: TGTGCCAGCAGTTTATGGGCAGGAGGGGGCTATGGCTACACCTTC.